This passage covers 21 T cell receptor beta chains from one sample sequenced in a study of blood T cells in healthy people across ages. It was with a sample-barcoded 5' primer and a J-beta primer mix that a second PCR of roughly 6 to 12 cycles was run. One entry per CDR3 protein, called by TCRdb with MiXCR from the 5' RACE reads. The sample has 1.5 million to 2 million distinct CDR3 sequences, about 30% seen once. The sample taken for sequencing was blood. The receptors derive from a woman aged 25 to 39 in good health.

The chain joins TRBV3-1 to TRBJ2-3; D tentatively fits TRBD1 or TRBD2 (7 bases each). The CDR3 extends over 16 amino acids. Trimming cost V 0 bases and J 4 bases, with 14 bases left between them. In germline, CDR1 is LGHDT, CDR2 YNNKEL (reference sequence). CDR3 DNA: TGTGCCAGCAGCCAAGACAGGGGGGGATACGCAGATACGCAGTATTTT. Amino acids: CASSQDRGGYADTQYF.

This clonotype was observed a few times. J is TRBJ2-1 and V is TRBV6-5, with D unclear. The V end lost 4 bases, the J end lost 6 bases, and 7 bases lay between the germline ends. CDR1 is MNHEY, CDR2 SVGAGI, per germline. CDR3 length equals 12 residues. CDR3 loop: CASSFNFNEQFF. DNA for the CDR3: TGTGCCAGCAGTTTTAATTTCAATGAGCAGTTCTTC.

The gene calls are TRBV4-3 and TRBJ2-5, with TRBD1 identical over 7 bases. The CDR3 has 15 amino acids. Germline-derived CDR1 and CDR2 are LGHNA and YSLEER. V trimming: 3 bases; J trimming: 2 bases; junction bases outside the gene matches: 6. CDR3 in amino acids: CASSHPGQRQETQYF. The CDR3 DNA reads as TGCGCCAGCAGCCACCCGGGACAGAGACAAGAGACCCAGTACTTC.

This clonotype was recorded at least ten times. This chain uses TRBV20-1 with TRBJ1-4; the D is unclear. Per the germline V gene, CDR1 is DFQATT and CDR2 is SNEGSKA (reference sequence). V was cut by 5 bases and J by 4 bases, with 2 bases left in between. The CDR3 runs 10 residues. CDR3 amino acids: CSAGNEKLFF. In nucleotides, the CDR3 is TGCAGTGCTGGTAATGAAAAACTGTTTTTT.

V usage is TRBV29-1 and J usage is TRBJ1-1, with D perhaps TRBD1 (6 bases). V lost 4 bases, J lost 5 bases, and 14 bases lay in between. The CDR3 has 13 residues. Germline V gene data show CDR1 as SQVTM and CDR2 as ANQGSEA. Written as DNA, the CDR3 is TGCAGCGTTGTTGGACAGTCGATTACTGAAGCTTTCTTT. Its protein is CSVVGQSITEAFF.

This clonotype has a handful of counts. V is TRBV2 and J is TRBJ2-2, with 8 bases lining up with TRBD2. Germline assignment: CDR1 SNHLY and CDR2 FYNNEI. CDR3 length: 14 amino acids. V was clipped by 7 bases and J by 5 bases; unmatched bases: 6. CDR3 residues: CASNLAGPTGELFF. CDR3 coding DNA: TGTGCCAGCAACCTAGCGGGTCCTACCGGGGAGCTGTTTTTT.

CDR3 in amino acids: CSAGGGFELNTEAFF. In DNA, the CDR3 is TGCAGTGCTGGGGGGGGATTCGAGTTGAACACTGAAGCTTTCTTT. The rearrangement joins TRBV20-1 to TRBJ1-1; D might be TRBD1 (5 bases). Germline CDR1 is DFQATT and CDR2 is SNEGSKA (reference sequence). This CDR3 has 15 amino acids. Trimming stripped 5 bases from V and 0 bases from J, with 16 bases between.

V is TRBV20-1 and J is TRBJ2-7; D is tentatively TRBD1 or TRBD2 (6 bases each). Germline lookup yields CDR1 DFQATT and CDR2 SNEGSKA (reference sequence). V lost 5 bases and J lost 1, with 15 bases in between. The CDR3 covers 14 residues. The CDR3 coding sequence is TGCAGTGCTGGAGGGAACAGGGAGTCCTACGAGCAGTACTTC. This gives the protein CSAGGNRESYEQYF.

This clonotype was found many times. This chain links TRBV5-1 with TRBJ2-7; D not certain. Germline CDR1 and CDR2: SGHRS and YFSETQ. Trimming pared 1 base from V and 3 bases from J, leaving 8 bases between. This CDR3 region has 13 residues. CDR3 DNA sequence: TGCGCCAGCAGCTTGTGGGCAGGCTACGAGCAGTACTTC. It translates to CASSLWAGYEQYF.

The chain joins TRBV21-1 to TRBJ2-7; the tabulated D call, TRBD1, remains unverified against the DNA. TRBV21-1 is classified as a pseudogene. The CDR3 is 12 residues long. For the CDR3, the DNA is TGTGCCAGCCCCAAGCCCCCCTACGAGCAGTACTTC. Residues: CASPKPPYEQYF.

The gene calls are TRBV12-3 or TRBV12-4 and TRBJ2-2; 10 bases align to TRBD2. This CDR3 has 16 amino acids. Unmatched junction bases numbered 3, after V lost 2 bases and J lost 3 bases. The CDR3 nucleotides are TGTGCCAGCAGTTTACGAGCGGGAGGGTACACCGGGGAGCTGTTTTTT. Translation: CASSLRAGGYTGELFF.

The chain uses TRBV20-1 and TRBJ2-1; the D gene is possibly TRBD1 (6 bases). This CDR3 spans 15 amino acids. V gave up 4 bases and J gave up 8 bases, with 21 bases separating them. Per the germline V gene, CDR1 is DFQATT and CDR2 is SNEGSKA (reference sequence). CDR3 residues: CSATDRRMGIDEQFF. The CDR3 coding sequence is TGCAGTGCTACCGACAGGCGCATGGGCATCGATGAGCAGTTCTTC.

This clonotype came up many times. The chain links TRBV20-1 to TRBJ2-1, with a weak D call TRBD1 (6 bases). The germline V gene encodes CDR1 DFQATT and CDR2 SNEGSKA (reference sequence). This CDR3 comprises 14 residues. V lost 3 bases and J lost 4, with 13 bases in between. Written as DNA, the CDR3 is TGCAGTGCTAGCCCCAGGGGCTATTACAATGAGCAGTTCTTC. This sequence encodes CSASPRGYYNEQFF.

Ten or more counts support this clonotype. CDR3 nucleotide sequence: TGTGCCAGCAGCCCATCTGACGAGCAGTACTTC. The encoded protein is CASSPSDEQYF. The chain combines TRBV7-9 with TRBJ2-7; no definite D call. Trimming left V 5 bases short and J 5 bases short, with 7 bases between. Germline-derived CDR1 and CDR2 are SEHNR and FQNEAQ (reference sequence). This CDR3 has 11 residues.

This clonotype was observed at least ten times. The chain joins TRBV7-9 to TRBJ2-1; D is undetermined. The germline V gene encodes CDR1 SEHNR and CDR2 FQNEAQ (reference sequence). Trimming left V 1 base short and J 15 bases short, with 10 bases between. This CDR3 region has 11 residues. The CDR3 is CASSLGVNLFF. CDR3 DNA: TGTGCCAGCAGCTTAGGGGTCAACCTGTTCTTC.

This clonotype was counted only a few times. The rearrangement uses TRBV6-1 and TRBJ1-2; 12 positions match TRBD1. Germline CDR1 reads MNHNS; CDR2 reads SASEGT. This CDR3 has 13 amino acids. Trimming at V came to 8 bases and at J to 12 bases, leaving 10 bases not matched to a gene. The CDR3 here is CASGGGTGGVDTF. The CDR3 DNA sequence: TGTGCCAGCGGTGGTGGGACAGGGGGCGTGGACACCTTC.

The gene calls are TRBV12-3 or TRBV12-4 and TRBJ2-1; TRBD1 aligns across 8 bases. With 0 bases clipped from V and 0 bases from J, the junction kept 16 bases outside the gene matches. The CDR3 is made up of 21 amino acids. The CDR3 region is CASSLALGGQVRIGSYNEQFF. In DNA, the CDR3 is TGTGCCAGCAGTTTAGCGCTGGGGGGACAGGTTAGAATCGGCTCCTACAATGAGCAGTTCTTC.

Worth noting for this clonotype: The junction differs from germline at one of its ends, possibly a read error. This chain uses TRBV4-3 with TRBJ2-5; the D is unclear. This CDR3 spans 14 amino acids. Germline assignment: CDR1 LGHNA and CDR2 YSLEER. CDR3 nucleotide sequence: TGCGCCAGCAGCCAAGAACGGGTCCGAGAGACCCAGTATTTC. Protein sequence: CASSQERVRETQYF.

The V gene is TRBV2, the J gene TRBJ2-7; TRBD1 matches at 9 bases. J lost 7 bases, V lost 8 bases, and 12 bases had no gene match. Germline values: CDR1 SNHLY, CDR2 FYNNEI. This CDR3 contains 14 residues. CDR3 coding DNA: TGTGCCAGCCAACCTCGGACAGGGGTGGGTGAGCAGTACTTC. It encodes CASQPRTGVGEQYF.

This clonotype was seen at least ten times. The chain joins TRBV28 to TRBJ1-6, with 8 bases matching TRBD1. The CDR3 sequence is 14 residues long. Trimming at V came to 7 bases and at J to 10 bases, leaving 9 bases not matched to a gene. Germline CDR1 and CDR2: MDHEN and SYDVKM. The CDR3 DNA reads as TGTGCCAGCATTAAAGGACAGGGATACTCACCCCTCCACTTT. Its translation is CASIKGQGYSPLHF.

This clonotype came up a few times. Here the CDR3 DNA reads TGTGCCATCAGTGAGGCTAGCGGGAGCCTCAATGAGCAGTTCTTC. Encoded protein: CAISEASGSLNEQFF. The chain recombines TRBV10-3 with TRBJ2-1; 10 positions agree with TRBD2. With 2 bases clipped from V and 6 bases from J, the junction kept 4 bases outside the gene matches. The CDR3 runs to 15 residues. The germline V gene has CDR1 ENHRY and CDR2 SYGVKD.